Each of the 14 T cell receptor beta chains below was sequenced from the same sample in a study of blood T cell repertoires in COVID-19. TCRdb's copy holds only in-frame clones and misses some; the assay was immunoSEQ multiplex PCR. The table lists about 120,000 clones, about 88% of them singletons. Source material: peripheral blood. These receptors were taken from a woman aged 80 or over with acute or convalescent COVID-19.

This clone was detected only once. The chain is built from TRBV11-3 and TRBJ2-1; TRBD2 matches 7 bases. Trimming removed 3 bases from V and 8 bases from J; junction bases left unmatched: 4. This CDR3 region has 13 residues. CDR1 is SGHNT, CDR2 YENEEA, per germline. DNA for the CDR3: TGTGCCAGCAGCTTTAGGCTAGCGGATGAGCAGTTCTTC. Encoded protein: CASSFRLADEQFF.

The gene calls are TRBV5-8 and TRBJ1-5; 7 nucleotides align to TRBD1. The CDR3 runs 13 residues. CDR1 is SGHTS and CDR2 is YDEGEE in the germline V gene. J lost 9 bases, V lost 3 bases, and 6 bases had no gene match. The CDR3, as DNA: TGTGCCAGCAGCTACGACAGGGCCAGGCCCCAGCATTTT. Its protein is CASSYDRARPQHF.

This clone appeared once. The J gene is TRBJ2-1, the V gene TRBV6-5, with 9 bases that match TRBD1. Germline CDR1 MNHEY, CDR2 SVGAGI. The CDR3 consists of 14 residues. The V segment lost 4 bases and the J segment 9 bases; nucleotides outside the gene matches: 7. CDR3 DNA: TGTGCCAGCAGTTCGGACAGGGGAAGGAGTGAGCAGTTCTTC. Translation: CASSSDRGRSEQFF.

This rearrangement joins TRBV5-1 to TRBJ1-1; D is ambiguous. Per germline, CDR1 SGHRS and CDR2 YFSETQ. V dropped 4 bases and J dropped 3 bases, with 16 bases sitting between them. The CDR3 extends over 15 amino acids. CDR3 in amino acids: CASSNRQGPDTEAFF. CDR3 sequence (DNA): TGCGCCAGCAGCAACCGACAAGGCCCGGACACTGAAGCTTTCTTT.

The chain couples TRBV4-3 to TRBJ1-6; 7 bases are a match to TRBD1. Germline V CDR1 and CDR2: LGHNA, YSLEER. V shed 0 bases and J 6 bases; nucleotides not matched to a gene: 2. The CDR3 runs 15 residues. CDR3 bases: TGCGCCAGCAGCCAAGATTACAGGGGTAATTCACCCCTCCACTTT. It encodes CASSQDYRGNSPLHF.

The chain employs TRBV18 and TRBJ2-7, with TRBD2 identical over 12 bases. V dropped 5 bases and J dropped 7; count of bases not matched to a gene: 12. The V gene's germline CDR1 is KGHSH and CDR2 LQKENI. The CDR3 is made up of 16 amino acids. The CDR3 spells CASSEPLAGGPEEQYF. The CDR3 nucleotides read TGTGCCAGCTCAGAACCTCTAGCGGGAGGGCCGGAGGAGCAGTACTTC.

The chain has TRBV2 and TRBJ2-4, with D possibly being TRBD1 (5 bases). This CDR3 is built from 14 residues. The V gene's germline CDR1 is SNHLY and CDR2 FYNNEI. V shed 7 bases and J shed 3 bases, with 13 bases lying between them. The CDR3, as DNA: TGTGCCAGCAATCAACAGGACGGCAAAAACATTCAGTACTTC. It translates to CASNQQDGKNIQYF.

The chain carries TRBV5-1 and TRBJ2-1, with D tentatively TRBD1 (5 bases). The CDR3 is 13 amino acids. V was cut by 5 bases and J by 7 bases, with 13 bases left in between. CDR1 SGHRS and CDR2 YFSETQ come from the germline V gene. DNA for the CDR3: TGCGCCAGCAGAGGGGCCACCTCAAATGAGCAGTTCTTC. Amino acids: CASRGATSNEQFF. The full variable domain, with the rest looked up from reference TRBV5-1 and TRBJ2-1, is KAGVTQTPRYLIKTRGQQVTLSCSPISGHRSVSWYQQTPGQGLQFLFEYFSETQRNKGNFPGRFSGRQFSNSRSEMNVSTLELGDSALYLCASRGATSNEQFFGPGTRLTVL.

As DNA, the CDR3 is TGTGCCAGCAGCGTAGCCCCAGCGGGTGAAACCTACGAGCAGTACTTC. Amino acid sequence: CASSVAPAGETYEQYF. The chain has TRBV9 and TRBJ2-7, with D perhaps TRBD2 (6 bases). The CDR3 sequence is 16 residues long. The germline V and J ends were trimmed by 0 bases and 2 bases, with 15 bases remaining between them. Germline V gene sequence: CDR1 SGDLS, CDR2 YYNGEE.

This sequence joins TRBV3-1 (or the pseudogene TRBV3-2) and TRBJ2-4; weak D call: TRBD1 (6 bases). Trimming cost V 0 bases and J 8 bases, with 26 bases left between them. Germline V gene sequence: CDR1 LGHDT, CDR2 YNNKEL (reference sequence). This CDR3 has 19 amino acids. This CDR3 reads CASSQDRPDRSINRDIQYF. In DNA form, the CDR3 reads TGTGCCAGCAGCCAAGATCGACCGGACAGAAGCATAAACAGGGACATTCAGTACTTC.

The chain employs TRBV27 and TRBJ2-1; perhaps TRBD1 as D (6 bases). Germline assignment: CDR1 MNHEY and CDR2 SMNVEV (reference sequence). The CDR3 has 14 amino acids. V was clipped by 9 bases and J by 6 bases, with 18 bases between them. In DNA, the CDR3 is TGTGCCAGGGGGAAAGGGGGTGGGTTCAATGAGCAGTTCTTC. This encodes CARGKGGGFNEQFF.

The chain has TRBV18 and TRBJ2-7, with D uncertain. Trimming shortened V by 2 bases and J by 3 bases, and 8 bases separated the two germline ends. This CDR3 region has 13 residues. Germline CDR1 KGHSH, CDR2 LQKENI. CDR3 loop: CASSPTSSYEQYF. In DNA form, the CDR3 reads TGTGCCAGCTCACCAACGTCGAGCTACGAGCAGTACTTC.

This chain connects TRBV28 to TRBJ1-1; no clear D. There are 13 residues in the CDR3. Germline lookup yields CDR1 MDHEN and CDR2 SYDVKM. V was pared by 5 bases and J by 1 base, with 8 bases between. The chain's CDR3 is CASSPSPNTEAFF. CDR3 in DNA: TGTGCCAGCAGTCCCTCCCCGAACACTGAAGCTTTCTTT.

This rearrangement joins TRBV5-8 to TRBJ2-7; 10 nucleotides line up with TRBD2. The CDR3 runs to 14 residues. Trimming removed 2 bases from V and 4 bases from J; junction bases left unmatched: 3. CDR1 and CDR2 (germline): SGHTS, YDEGEE. The CDR3 region has the DNA TGTGCCAGCAGCTTCAGCGGGGGGGTATACGAGCAGTACTTC. Residues: CASSFSGGVYEQYF.